A selection of T cell receptor beta chains follows, all from one sample in a study of beta chain features in type 1 diabetes. Measured with immunoSEQ multiplex PCR; TCRdb has only the in-frame clones, and not every one. In the table there are around 280,000 clones, 14% to 15% of which are singletons. Sequencing input: naive CD4+ T cells from blood. These receptors were collected from a man between 18 and 35 years old with type 1 diabetes. Both conserved end residues are part of each CDR3. The order of the fields is D gene, clone size, V gene, J gene, CDR3 protein, CDR3 DNA. The D gene is left open where the match is weak. Clone size is shown for a subset of rows, as once, few, many or a class of expanded clone.

TRBD1	NA	TRBV4-3	TRBJ2-5	CASSQGQTPMETQYF	TGCGCCAGCAGCCAGGGACAGACACCAATGGAGACCCAGTACTTC
NA	NA	TRBV30	TRBJ2-2	CAWEQNTGELFF	TGTGCCTGGGAACAGAACACCGGGGAGCTGTTTTTT
NA	NA	TRBV9	TRBJ2-2	CASSVLTFSANTGELFF	TGTGCCAGCAGCGTCCTGACTTTTTCAGCGAACACCGGGGAGCTGTTTTTT
NA	few	TRBV2	TRBJ1-1	CASSEGQYTEAFF	TGTGCCAGCAGTGAAGGACAGTACACTGAAGCTTTCTTT
TRBD2	NA	TRBV5-1	TRBJ2-2	CASSLPRRLAANTGELFF	TGCGCCAGCAGCTTGCCACGAAGGCTAGCGGCCAACACCGGGGAGCTGTTTTTT
TRBD1	few	TRBV29-1	TRBJ1-4	CSYRGWDEKLFF	TGCAGCTACAGGGGGTGGGATGAAAAACTGTTTTTT
TRBD2	few	TRBV5-1	TRBJ2-1	CASSSGLAGNEQFF	TGCGCCAGCAGCTCGGGACTAGCGGGGAATGAGCAGTTCTTC
TRBD1	few	TRBV29-1	TRBJ1-1	CSVAYRGPMNTEAFF	TGCAGCGTCGCCTACAGGGGACCGATGAACACTGAAGCTTTCTTT
NA	NA	TRBV19	TRBJ2-5	CASTTTVGQETQYF	TGTGCCAGTACCACGACAGTGGGTCAAGAGACCCAGTACTTC
NA	NA	TRBV28	TRBJ1-5	CASSSGYQPQHF	TGTGCCAGCAGTTCGGGGTATCAGCCCCAGCATTTT
TRBD2	few	TRBV15	TRBJ2-7	CATSRDRAGAPYEQYF	TGTGCCACCAGCAGAGATCGAGCGGGGGCCCCGTACGAGCAGTACTTC
TRBD1	few	TRBV27	TRBJ1-2	CASSLAFTGANYGYTF	TGTGCCAGCAGTTTGGCCTTCACAGGGGCCAACTATGGCTACACCTTC
NA	NA	TRBV5-1	TRBJ1-5	CASSLGEGHQPQHF	TGCGCCAGCAGCTTGGGGGAGGGTCATCAGCCCCAGCATTTT
NA	few	TRBV7-8	TRBJ1-2	CASSLKILPYGYTF	TGTGCCAGCAGCTTAAAGATACTCCCCTATGGCTACACCTTC
TRBD1	NA	TRBV15	TRBJ1-2	CATSRDLGKGQGTSDLYGYTF	TGTGCCACCAGCAGAGATTTAGGAAAGGGACAGGGGACGTCCGACCTCTATGGCTACACCTTC
NA	few	TRBV5-1	TRBJ2-2	CASRDPGDTGELFF	TGCGCCAGCAGGGACCCGGGAGACACCGGGGAGCTGTTTTTT
TRBD1	NA	TRBV14	TRBJ1-2	CASSPLGGGTRGYTF	TGTGCCAGCAGCCCTCTCGGAGGGGGCACGCGTGGCTACACCTTC
TRBD2	few	TRBV28	TRBJ2-5	CASSSLASGQETQYF	TGTGCCAGCAGTTCCCTGGCTAGCGGCCAAGAGACCCAGTACTTC
TRBD1	NA	TRBV29-1	TRBJ1-5	CSVRTGSNQPQHF	TGCAGCGTCCGGACAGGGAGCAATCAGCCCCAGCATTTT
TRBD2	few	TRBV29-1	TRBJ2-7	CSVALAGGSYEQYF	TGCAGCGTAGCCCTGGCGGGGGGGAGTTACGAGCAGTACTTC
NA	NA	TRBV2	TRBJ2-7	CASSVDISYEQYF	TGTGCCAGCAGTGTTGACATTTCCTACGAGCAGTACTTC
TRBD1	few	TRBV30	TRBJ1-4	CAWSVSQGANNEKLFF	TGTGCCTGGAGTGTATCCCAGGGGGCGAATAATGAAAAACTGTTTTTT
TRBD1	few	TRBV7-9	TRBJ1-1	CASSPRTGMATEAFF	TGTGCCAGCAGCCCGAGGACAGGGATGGCCACTGAAGCTTTCTTT
NA	few	TRBV28	TRBJ2-7	CASSLRTSTYEQYF	TGTGCCAGCAGTTTAAGGACATCCACCTACGAGCAGTACTTC
TRBD2	few	TRBV7-2	TRBJ2-7	CASSSGTSGAYEQYF	TGTGCCAGCAGCTCGGGGACTAGCGGCGCCTACGAGCAGTACTTC
NA	NA	TRBV5-4	TRBJ1-1	CASSLALRGTEAFF	TGTGCCAGCAGCTTGGCCCTCAGGGGTACTGAAGCTTTCTTT
TRBD1	few	TRBV30	TRBJ1-2	CAWIGGQVHGYTF	TGTGCCTGGATCGGGGGACAGGTCCACGGCTACACCTTC
NA	NA	TRBV5-1	TRBJ2-1	CASSLLIHNEQFF	TGCGCCAGCAGCTTATTAATTCACAATGAGCAGTTCTTC
TRBD2	NA	TRBV11-2	TRBJ2-7	CASSFSSGSTYEQYF	TGTGCCAGCAGCTTCTCTAGCGGGAGTACCTACGAGCAGTACTTC
TRBD1	few	TRBV7-9	TRBJ2-7	CASSLGGGQGYYEQYF	TGTGCCAGCAGCCTCGGGGGGGGACAGGGGTACTACGAGCAGTACTTC
NA	NA	TRBV2	TRBJ1-1	CASSVMDSRTEAFF	TGTGCCAGCAGTGTGATGGACAGTCGGACTGAAGCTTTCTTT
NA	NA	TRBV30	TRBJ2-2	CAWSRGGGNTGELFF	TGTGCCTGGAGTCGAGGGGGTGGTAACACCGGGGAGCTGTTTTTT
TRBD1	few	TRBV5-1	TRBJ2-5	CASSPQGARETQYF	TGCGCCAGCAGCCCGCAGGGGGCGAGGGAGACCCAGTACTTC
NA	NA	TRBV9	TRBJ2-3	CASSVSGGSTDTQYF	TGTGCCAGCAGCGTTTCGGGGGGCTCCACAGATACGCAGTATTTT
TRBD1	NA	TRBV7-6	TRBJ2-7	CASSSYRGYEQYF	TGTGCCAGCAGCTCCTACAGGGGCTACGAGCAGTACTTC
NA	few	TRBV6-5	TRBJ2-7	CASSRARVHHEQYF	TGTGCCAGCTCCCGGGCCAGGGTCCACCACGAGCAGTACTTC
TRBD2	few	TRBV4-2	TRBJ2-1	CASSPQTSGNNEQFF	TGTGCCAGCAGCCCCCAGACTAGCGGTAACAATGAGCAGTTCTTC
NA	few	TRBV30	TRBJ1-2	CASTPGNLGYGYTF	TGTGCCTCAACCCCAGGGAACCTTGGCTATGGCTACACCTTC
TRBD2	few	TRBV15	TRBJ2-1	CATSARGVADEQFF	TGTGCCACCAGCGCTCGGGGGGTTGCGGATGAGCAGTTCTTC
NA	few	TRBV2	TRBJ2-5	CASSVLGGPLQETQYF	TGTGCCAGCAGTGTTCTCGGGGGACCGCTCCAAGAGACCCAGTACTTC
NA	few	TRBV28	TRBJ2-1	CASSLTTGGRNEQFF	TGTGCCAGCAGTTTAACGACAGGCGGTAGGAATGAGCAGTTCTTC
TRBD1	few	TRBV27	TRBJ2-7	CASSVQGAGYEQYF	TGTGCCAGCAGTGTCCAGGGGGCAGGGTACGAGCAGTACTTC
TRBD1	few	TRBV6-6	TRBJ1-5	CASSSIQGRTQPQHF	TGTGCCAGCAGTTCCATACAGGGGAGGACTCAGCCCCAGCATTTT
NA	NA	TRBV5-4	TRBJ1-1	CASSPGVMDTEAFF	TGTGCCAGCAGCCCAGGGGTCATGGACACTGAAGCTTTCTTT
TRBD1	NA	TRBV19	TRBJ1-2	CASSMAGGYGYTF	TGTGCCAGTAGTATGGCAGGGGGATATGGCTACACCTTC
NA	NA	TRBV18	TRBJ1-5	CASSQGGVDQPQHF	TGTGCCAGCTCTCAGGGAGGGGTCGATCAGCCCCAGCATTTT
NA	NA	TRBV9	TRBJ1-2	CASSVGTLVDYGYTF	TGTGCCAGCAGCGTAGGGACTTTGGTCGACTATGGCTACACCTTC
NA	NA	TRBV5-4	TRBJ2-2	CASSRDSSGELFF	TGTGCCAGCAGTAGGGACTCTTCCGGGGAGCTGTTTTTT
TRBD2	NA	TRBV19	TRBJ2-2	CASTSGRGTGELFF	TGTGCCAGCACAAGCGGGAGAGGGACCGGGGAGCTGTTTTTT
TRBD1	NA	TRBV5-1	TRBJ1-2	CASSFWTGGISGYGYTF	TGCGCCAGCAGCTTCTGGACAGGGGGAATATCGGGTTATGGCTACACCTTC
NA	few	TRBV27	TRBJ1-1	CASIGRSVPEAFF	TGTGCCAGCATCGGCAGGTCGGTCCCTGAAGCTTTCTTT
TRBD2	few	TRBV27	TRBJ2-7	CASSLLGTSGYEQYF	TGTGCCAGCAGTCTCCTCGGGACTAGCGGCTACGAGCAGTACTTC
TRBD2	NA	TRBV10-2	TRBJ2-1	CASSERVAGQFF	TGCGCCAGCAGTGAGAGGGTAGCGGGGCAGTTCTTC
TRBD1	NA	TRBV4-3	TRBJ2-1	CASSPGQGNNEQFF	TGCGCCAGCAGCCCAGGACAGGGGAACAATGAGCAGTTCTTC
TRBD2	NA	TRBV28	TRBJ2-1	CASRREAAYNEQFF	TGTGCCAGCAGGCGGGAGGCCGCATACAATGAGCAGTTCTTC
NA	NA	TRBV30	TRBJ1-1	CAWGQMNTEAFF	TGTGCCTGGGGACAGATGAACACTGAAGCTTTCTTT
NA	NA	TRBV7-2	TRBJ2-5	CASSLNWQVKETQYF	TGTGCCAGCAGCTTAAACTGGCAGGTGAAAGAGACCCAGTACTTC
NA	NA	TRBV30	TRBJ1-1	CAWSGASSEAFF	TGTGCCTGGAGTGGGGCTAGCTCTGAAGCTTTCTTT